One TCR beta chain is described in this entry. The antigen is undetermined. This record belongs to a study of beta chain features in type 1 diabetes. Averaging about 116 mL, one heparinised blood draw came from each individual donor. The investigators reverse transcribed all of the isolated RNA, so they sequenced expressed TCRB transcripts. Sequenced naive, central memory and regulatory T cell samples produced an average of about 3.57 million reads. The assay was immunoSEQ multiplex PCR, and TCRdb's table has in-frame clones only and misses some. The sample records about 650,000 clones, about an eighth being singletons. General study points: A pattern of fewer insertions and more deletions at VDJ junctions was seen in type 1 diabetes patients. In cDNA sequencing, cells with high TCR expression could be over-represented. All four CD4+ subsets from Type 1 diabetes patients carried moderately but significantly shorter TCRB CDR3s.

The sequence was obtained from a man aged 25-45 years with type 1 diabetes. The source material was naive CD4+ T cells from blood.

In DNA form, the CDR3 reads TGTGCCAGCACTGGAGGGACAGCCGCCTACGAGCAGTACTTC. This sequence encodes CASTGGTAAYEQYF. The chain couples TRBV6-1 to TRBJ2-7, with a tentative D call TRBD1 (7 bases). CDR1 is MNHNS and CDR2 is SASEGT in the germline V gene. V dropped 7 bases and J dropped 2 bases, with 15 bases sitting between them. The CDR3 extends over 14 amino acids.